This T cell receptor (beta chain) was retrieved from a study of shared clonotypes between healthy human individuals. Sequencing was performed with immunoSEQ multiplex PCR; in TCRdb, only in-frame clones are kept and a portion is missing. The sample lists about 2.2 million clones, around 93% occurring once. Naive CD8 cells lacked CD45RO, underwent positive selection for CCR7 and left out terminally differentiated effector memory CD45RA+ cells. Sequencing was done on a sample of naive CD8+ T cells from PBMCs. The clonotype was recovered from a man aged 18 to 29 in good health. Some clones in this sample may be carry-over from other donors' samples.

The CDR3 DNA reads as TGTGCCAGCAGCGCCACTAGCTCTAGGGGAGAGACCCAGTACTTC. It encodes CASSATSSRGETQYF. The V gene is TRBV9, the J gene TRBJ2-5, with D possibly TRBD2 on 6 matching bases. V dropped 3 bases and J dropped 4 bases, with 16 bases sitting between them. Per the germline V gene, CDR1 is SGDLS and CDR2 is YYNGEE. This CDR3 region has 15 residues.